This T cell receptor beta chain is from a study of vaccination and CD4 T cells after COVID-19. Overall study context: Subjects got two shots of BNT162b2 or mRNA-1273 vaccine.

Cultured CD4+ T-cell DNA underwent Oncomine TCR Beta short-read sequencing. TCRdb ran MiXCR on the PCR reads and lists one entry per CDR3 protein. The data hold around 21,000 distinct CDR3 sequences, with 60% observed a single time. Indicated treatment: roughly 10-day PBMC culture with coronavirus spike peptide pools or control peptides (ViraFEST assay). Fresh IL-2 medium was used to replace half of the medium on days 3 and 7. A note on this clonotype: Its antigen remains unknown.

After removal of 4 bases from V and 4 bases from J, the junction contained 15 bases not matched to a gene. Per germline, CDR1 MNHEY and CDR2 SVGEGT. The length of the CDR3 is 20 residues. V gene TRBV6-2 or TRBV6-3 combines with J gene TRBJ2-5; 16 positions match TRBD2. This sequence was found in a human donor who had recovered from COVID-19. The sequences come from CD4+ T cells from blood, cultured in vitro, collected after SARS-CoV-2 vaccination. CDR3 sequence (DNA): TGTGCCAGCAGTTCTCTCCTGCCGGGACTAGCGGGAGGGCCAGGAGAGACCCAGTACTTC. This codes for CASSSLLPGLAGGPGETQYF.